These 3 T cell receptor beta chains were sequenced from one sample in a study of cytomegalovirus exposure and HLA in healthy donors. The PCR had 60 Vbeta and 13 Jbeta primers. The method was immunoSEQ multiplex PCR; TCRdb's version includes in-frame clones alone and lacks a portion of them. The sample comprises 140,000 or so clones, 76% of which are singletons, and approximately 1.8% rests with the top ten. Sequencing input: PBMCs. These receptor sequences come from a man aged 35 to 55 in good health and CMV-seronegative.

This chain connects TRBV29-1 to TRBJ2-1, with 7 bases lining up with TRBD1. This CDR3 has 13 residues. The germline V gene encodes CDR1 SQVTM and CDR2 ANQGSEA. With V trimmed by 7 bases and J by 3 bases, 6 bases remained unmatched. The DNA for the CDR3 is TGCAGCGCCACGGGACAGCTCTACAATGAGCAGTTCTTC. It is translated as CSATGQLYNEQFF.

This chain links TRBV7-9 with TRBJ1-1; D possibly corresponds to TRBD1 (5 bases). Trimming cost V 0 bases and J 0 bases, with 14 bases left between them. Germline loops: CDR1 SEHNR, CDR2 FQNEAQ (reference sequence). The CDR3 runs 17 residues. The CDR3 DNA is TGTGCCAGCAGCTTAGCCCCGGGGGGTACAATGAACACTGAAGCTTTCTTT. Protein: CASSLAPGGTMNTEAFF.

The CDR3 nucleotides read TGTGCCAGCAGGCCCTCCCGGGACAGTTCCTACGAGCAGTACTTC. It specifies CASRPSRDSSYEQYF. The rearrangement joins TRBV6-5 to TRBJ2-7; 7 positions match TRBD1. This CDR3 contains 15 residues. Germline lookup yields CDR1 MNHEY and CDR2 SVGAGI. The J segment lost 1 base and the V segment lost 6 bases, leaving 9 bases of the junction unmatched.